The clone carrying this TCR beta chain was counted a few times. Its antigen is unknown. By way of CD45RO/CCR7/CD25/CD127/CD95/CD27, the CD4+ regulatory, stem cell-like memory, central memory and naive cells were sorted. The germline V gene encodes CDR1 SGDLS and CDR2 YYNGEE. The J segment lost 7 bases and the V segment lost 4 bases, leaving 4 bases of the junction unmatched. The CDR3 covers 13 residues. The data are from a study of beta chain features in type 1 diabetes. Findings of the study overall: VDJ junctions from patients with type 1 diabetes contained fewer insertions and more deletions. Type 1 diabetes patients had moderately but significantly shorter TCRB CDR3s in all four CD4+ subsets.

Every isolated RNA sample was fully reverse transcribed, so sequencing captured expressed TCRB transcripts. Profiled with immunoSEQ multiplex PCR; TCRdb holds only in-frame clones, not every one. This repertoire shows some 140,000 clones, around a tenth found once; its top ten account for about 0.68%. Material for sequencing was central memory CD4+ T cells from blood. The chain joins TRBV9 to TRBJ2-1, with TRBD2 matching 8 bases. This receptor was identified in a young man in good health. This CDR3 is CASSKRGINEQFF. The CDR3 DNA follows: TGTGCCAGCAGCAAGCGGGGGATTAATGAGCAGTTCTTC. Combining the CDR3 with reference TRBV9 and TRBJ2-1 gives the whole variable domain DSGVTQTPKHLITATGQRVTLRCSPRSGDLSVYWYQQSLDQGLQFLIQYYNGEERAKGNILERFSAQQFPDLHSELNLSSLELGDSALYFCASSKRGINEQFFGPGTRLTVL.